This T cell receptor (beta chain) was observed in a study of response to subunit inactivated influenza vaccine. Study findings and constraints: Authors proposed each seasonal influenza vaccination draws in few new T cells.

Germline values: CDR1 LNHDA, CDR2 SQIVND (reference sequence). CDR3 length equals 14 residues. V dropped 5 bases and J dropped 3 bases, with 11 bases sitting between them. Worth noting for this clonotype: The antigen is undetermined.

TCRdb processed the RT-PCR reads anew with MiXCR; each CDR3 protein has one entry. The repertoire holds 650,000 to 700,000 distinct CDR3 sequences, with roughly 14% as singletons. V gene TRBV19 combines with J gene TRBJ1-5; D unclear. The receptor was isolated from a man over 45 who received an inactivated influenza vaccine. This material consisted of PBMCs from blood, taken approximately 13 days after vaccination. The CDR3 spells CASSPQYNNQPQHF. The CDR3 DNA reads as TGTGCCAGTAGTCCACAATACAACAATCAGCCCCAGCATTTT.